The rows below give T cell receptor beta chains drawn from one sample of a study of cytomegalovirus exposure and HLA in healthy donors. Clones were sequenced by immunoSEQ multiplex PCR, and TCRdb holds only the in-frame ones, with some missing. The sample consists of 220,000 or so clones, roughly 84% of them appearing once. Sample: PBMCs. The receptors were gathered from a woman aged 25 to 39 in good health and CMV-seropositive. The conserved cysteine and the conserved F or W are not part of the CDR3 here. The order of the fields is V gene, CDR3 protein.

V: TRBV28
CDR3: ASSFKRGSSYEQY

V: TRBV13
CDR3: ASSPLGSREGRWNEQF

V: TRBV28
CDR3: ASSLNPREVRDTGELF

V: TRBV6-5
CDR3: ASSYSQGRTEAF

V: TRBV4-1
CDR3: ASSQALRFGQSNQPQH

V: TRBV21-1
CDR3: ASTIETARHTQY

V: TRBV19
CDR3: ASSRSRTYEQY

V: TRBV6-5
CDR3: ASSYGGDPKEQY

V: TRBV6-6
CDR3: ASSYTGTSGNRF

V: TRBV7-2
CDR3: ASRKKVGGPVAGYT

V: TRBV19
CDR3: ASGGLAGGLVGVDTQY

V: TRBV7-2
CDR3: ASSPGTANYGYT

V: TRBV11-3
CDR3: ASSPGQDYGYT

V: TRBV5-1
CDR3: ASSLRGFPTDTQY

V: TRBV4-1
CDR3: ASSRMNAEAF

V: TRBV27
CDR3: ASSSGTGYEQY

V: TRBV27
CDR3: ASSLVQGKGYT

V: TRBV5-6
CDR3: ASRVRTNTEAF

V: TRBV11-2
CDR3: ASSSRREQGFPTDTQY

V: TRBV5-1
CDR3: ASSLVQSNTEAF

V: TRBV28
CDR3: ASSSGYQPQH

V: TRBV7-8
CDR3: ASRLRQGNPASTGELF

V: TRBV6-1
CDR3: ASSEQTGMHQPQH

V: TRBV7-9
CDR3: ASSLADRADQPQH

V: TRBV6-5
CDR3: ASSYNPTQQGRAF

V: TRBV7-6
CDR3: ASSPRRPSDQETQY

V: TRBV27
CDR3: ASSSQTEPRGTEAF

V: TRBV5-1
CDR3: ASSVRTETKLYGYT

V: TRBV29-1
CDR3: SVPRQPGASYNEQF

V: TRBV7-7
CDR3: ASSLAGAETQY

V: TRBV29-1
CDR3: SVPDQFQETQY

V: TRBV19
CDR3: ASSEDLNTEAF

V: TRBV29-1
CDR3: SACLESGMNTEAF

V: TRBV27
CDR3: ASRSQTGGASGELF

V: TRBV25-1
CDR3: ASRAPVLDEQF

V: TRBV30
CDR3: AWSIAKDRRIQY

V: TRBV27
CDR3: ASSLEARSYGYT

V: TRBV10-3
CDR3: AISERGSSYEQY

V: TRBV11-3
CDR3: ASSQPGPINEQY

V: TRBV6-4
CDR3: ASSAGTSGNHEQF

V: TRBV29-1
CDR3: SVGQGNSGNTIY

V: TRBV6-5
CDR3: ASSYLRSSYEQY

V: TRBV11-2
CDR3: ASSLDAHYEQY

V: TRBV5-4
CDR3: ASSLAVSGFGELF

V: TRBV30
CDR3: AWSVADRLLGEKLF

V: TRBV25-1
CDR3: ASSELGTEAF

V: TRBV29-1
CDR3: SVEGDSHEQY

V: TRBV7-8
CDR3: ASSRVGLNEKLF

V: TRBV28
CDR3: ASSPRLGLAGVSEQY

V: TRBV29-1
CDR3: SFGGSTETQY

V: TRBV4-1
CDR3: ASSQHPARGAGGNQPQH

V: TRBV9
CDR3: ASSVGSGSTDTQY

V: TRBV19
CDR3: ASSPGQGINRPQH

V: TRBV6-5
CDR3: ASSFGQVEKLF